The clone carrying this T cell receptor (beta chain) was detected once. Data came from immunoSEQ multiplex PCR; TCRdb stores just in-frame clones and leaves some out. Counted here are about 82,000 clones, roughly 80% occurring once; the ten biggest clones make up around 0.78%. The sort gate was single viable CD3+CD4+CD8-CD45RO+ cells for memory CD4+ T cells. Germline V gene data show CDR1 as MGHDK and CDR2 as SYGVNS. Trimming pared 6 bases from V and 2 bases from J, leaving 8 bases between. The CDR3 runs to 12 residues. The entry originates in a study of memory CD4+ T cells and cytomegalovirus serostatus.

The clonotype was recovered from an adult in good health and CMV-seronegative. Sequenced material: memory CD4+ T cells from blood. The genes are TRBV25-1 and TRBJ2-7; the D is unclear. CDR3 in DNA: TGTGCCAGCAGCCATGAAGCCTACGAGCAGTACTTC. Residues: CASSHEAYEQYF.